Described below is a single T cell receptor beta chain sequence and its context. The antigen is unknown. The source of the sample is a study of cytomegalovirus exposure and HLA in healthy donors. The PCR made use of 60 Vbeta and 13 Jbeta primers. Method: immunoSEQ multiplex PCR; TCRdb's copy keeps in-frame clones and lacks some. The table includes about 200,000 clones, approximately 80% detected once. Study findings and constraints: TCR beta sequences reportedly predicted the HLA-A and HLA-B alleles of most subjects accurately. Rare sequences made up most TCRs, while some public TCRs were found in many donors.

This CDR3 is 14 amino acids long. Germline CDR1 SGHTA, CDR2 FQGNSA. V was shortened by 5 bases and J by 4 bases, with 15 bases between the two germline ends. The source of this sequence is a man in his forties in good health and CMV-seropositive. This chain uses TRBV7-2 with TRBJ2-7; D unclear. Sequencing was carried out using PBMCs. The CDR3 spells CASSPLGRKYEQYF. The CDR3 bases are TGTGCCAGCAGCCCTTTGGGCCGTAAATACGAGCAGTACTTC.